In its sample, the clone carrying this T cell receptor (beta chain) was seen a few times. With a J-beta primer mix and a sample-barcoded 5' primer, a second PCR ran 7 to 11 cycles. TCRdb itself ran the 5' RACE reads through MiXCR, one entry per CDR3 protein. Of about 500,000 distinct CDR3 sequences detected, about 25% appear once; the ten largest clones hold around 10%. Germline assignment: CDR1 LGHNA and CDR2 YSLEER. CDR3 length equals 13 residues. These data originate in a study of blood T cells in healthy people across ages. This same sample was also taken into another study, of T cells of mothers and their children. That work states: For unrelated pairs as for related ones, thymic selection shapes TCR recombination output similarly.

The material sequenced was blood. The receptor comes from a boy aged 5-17 years in good health. The chain has TRBV4-3 and TRBJ2-5; D may be TRBD1 or TRBD2 (5 bases each). The DNA end lines up better with TRBJ2-1; the J call may be wrong. The CDR3 DNA is TGCGCCAGCAGCCAAGACCGGGGCTTTGAGCAGTTCTTC. Its translation is CASSQDRGFEQFF.